Below are 22 T cell receptor beta chains sequenced from a single sample in a study of spatial heterogeneity in lung cancer. Via MiXCR, TCRdb re-called the 5' RACE reads, giving one row per CDR3 protein. The data contain 20,000 to 25,000 distinct CDR3 sequences, roughly 10% of them singletons. Study results and caveats: Mutation counts in tumors were tracked by counts of expanded intratumoral alpha and beta TCRs.

For these receptors, no antigen is known. Time point denoted: sample taken at primary tumor resection. The sample in question was lung tumor tissue, obtained at surgery. The source of these receptors is a male donor with early-stage non-small cell lung cancer.

This clonotype was seen repeatedly, ten times or more. The chain joins TRBV5-1 to TRBJ2-5; TRBD2 matches at 11 bases. The CDR3 is 21 amino acids. J lost 0 bases, V lost 1 base, and 17 bases had no gene match. The germline V gene has CDR1 SGHRS and CDR2 YFSETQ. For the CDR3, the DNA is TGCGCCAGCAGCTTGAAACAGGGGATGAGACTAGCGGGATATTACCAAGAGACCCAGTACTTC. This translates into CASSLKQGMRLAGYYQETQYF. Combining the CDR3 with reference TRBV5-1 and TRBJ2-5 gives the whole variable domain KAGVTQTPRYLIKTRGQQVTLSCSPISGHRSVSWYQQTPGQGLQFLFEYFSETQRNKGNFPGRFSGRQFSNSRSEMNVSTLELGDSALYLCASSLKQGMRLAGYYQETQYFGPGTRLLVL.

This clonotype was recorded many times. V and J are TRBV19 and TRBJ1-5; a possible D gene is TRBD1 (6 bases). V dropped 3 bases and J dropped 5 bases, with 8 bases sitting between them. The CDR3 sequence is 13 residues long. Germline lookup yields CDR1 LNHDA and CDR2 SQIVND (reference sequence). This CDR3 is CASSINRDQPQHF. Here the CDR3 DNA reads TGTGCCAGTAGTATCAACAGGGATCAGCCCCAGCATTTT.

This clonotype was counted between two and nine times. The V gene is TRBV5-1, the J gene TRBJ2-3; the match to TRBD1 covers 11 bases. The CDR3 extends over 14 amino acids. Trimming removed 7 bases from V and 2 bases from J; junction bases left unmatched: 3. CDR1 is SGHRS, CDR2 YFSETQ, per germline. This chain's CDR3 is CASGQGADTDTQYF. CDR3 DNA sequence: TGCGCCAGCGGACAGGGGGCCGACACAGATACGCAGTATTTT.

This clonotype was picked up many times. This chain uses TRBV20-1 with TRBJ2-3; 8 bases line up with TRBD2. Germline CDR1 reads DFQATT; CDR2 reads SNEGSKA (reference sequence). The V and J ends lost 4 bases and 2 bases, in that order; junction bases with no gene match: 8. CDR3 length equals 15 residues. The CDR3 reads CSATRGSGDTDTQYF. The CDR3 nucleotides are TGCAGTGCTACCCGGGGTAGCGGGGACACAGATACGCAGTATTTT.

This clonotype showed up many times. The DNA of the CDR3 is TGCGCCAGCAGTGGTCAAGGGAAAAATTCACCCCTCCACTTT. Translating it yields CASSGQGKNSPLHF. This sequence joins TRBV5-1 and TRBJ1-6; D ambiguous. Germline V gene data show CDR1 as SGHRS and CDR2 as YFSETQ. CDR3 length: 14 residues. V was pared by 5 bases and J by 7 bases, with 13 bases between.

The chain joins TRBV7-9 to TRBJ2-3; 12 bases match TRBD2. After removal of 2 bases from V and 7 bases from J, the junction contained 10 bases not matched to a gene. CDR3 length: 17 residues. From germline, CDR1 is SEHNR and CDR2 FQNEAQ (reference sequence). DNA of the CDR3: TGTGCCAGCAGCTTATCCCCTAGCGGGGGGGAGCTTAATACGCAGTATTTT. Encoded protein: CASSLSPSGGELNTQYF.

Ten or more counts support this clonotype. The chain has TRBV9 and TRBJ2-7; 10 bases are shared with TRBD2. This CDR3 has 14 amino acids. Germline V gene sequence: CDR1 SGDLS, CDR2 YYNGEE. V was clipped by 3 bases and J by 6 bases; unmatched bases: 6. The CDR3 loop reads CASSGPSGGFEQYF. The CDR3 nucleotides read TGTGCCAGCAGCGGACCTAGCGGGGGTTTCGAGCAGTACTTC.

This clonotype has ten or more counts. The genes are TRBV20-1 and TRBJ2-1; a weak D match, TRBD2 (5 bases). V was pared by 7 bases and J by 6 bases, with 19 bases between. This CDR3 has 14 residues. Germline CDR1 and CDR2: DFQATT and SNEGSKA (reference sequence). As DNA, the CDR3 is TGCAGTGAGGGCCTAGCCCAAGTGGGCAATGAGCAGTTCTTC. As protein: CSEGLAQVGNEQFF.

Points on this clonotype: A clone one base away is much larger, so this may be a read error. J is TRBJ2-1 and V is TRBV9; D might be TRBD2 (6 bases). The CDR3 loop spans 12 amino acids. Germline CDR1 is SGDLS and CDR2 is YYNGEE. This CDR3 is CSSSAGSKEQFF. The CDR3 DNA reads TGTTCCAGCAGCGCCGGGAGTAAGGAGCAGTTCTTC.

This clonotype has a count of ten or more. The rearrangement joins TRBV7-2 to TRBJ2-2; D gene ambiguous. Trimming took 7 bases from V and 8 from J, leaving 11 bases between them. The CDR3 has 12 amino acids. CDR1 and CDR2 (germline): SGHTA, FQGNSA. Written as DNA, the CDR3 is TGTGCCAGCATGCGTACAAGGGGGGAGCTGTTTTTT. Protein product: CASMRTRGELFF.

Worth noting for this clonotype: With a much larger clone just one base away, this may be a read error. The gene calls are TRBV20-1 and TRBJ2-7, with 9 bases lining up with TRBD2. This CDR3 is 14 amino acids long. J was trimmed by 6 bases and V by 6 bases; bases with no gene match: 12. Germline CDR1 is DFQATT and CDR2 is SNEGSKA (reference sequence). CDR3 amino acids: CSAAGLAKQGEQYF. The CDR3 nucleotides are TGCAGTGCCGCGGGACTAGCAAAGCAAGGCGAGCAGTACTTC.

In its sample, this clonotype was seen many times. This chain links TRBV4-2 with TRBJ1-2; tentative D call: TRBD1 (6 bases). Trimming cost V 4 bases and J 6 bases, with 15 bases left between them. The germline gives CDR1 LGHNA, CDR2 YNFKEQ. The CDR3 extends over 14 amino acids. CDR3 residues: CASSPAGAIHGYTF. Written as DNA, the CDR3 is TGTGCCAGCAGCCCGGCAGGGGCAATCCATGGCTACACCTTC.

This clonotype was recorded many times. This rearrangement joins TRBV7-9 to TRBJ1-1; possible D gene TRBD1, 5 bases. The CDR3 has 14 amino acids. The ends were cut back, 4 bases at V and 3 bases at J, with 12 bases in the middle. Germline V CDR1 and CDR2: SEHNR, FQNEAQ (reference sequence). The CDR3 sequence: CASSWTMGDTEAFF. The CDR3 nucleotides are TGTGCCAGCAGCTGGACGATGGGGGACACTGAAGCTTTCTTT.

CDR3 DNA: TGTGCCAGCAGTTACCGGGGGGACCCCGACGAGCAGTACTTC. This codes for CASSYRGDPDEQYF. The chain recombines TRBV6-5 with TRBJ2-7; 7 bases line up with TRBD2. This CDR3 is built from 14 residues. Germline V lookup: CDR1 MNHEY, CDR2 SVGAGI. Unmatched junction bases numbered 6, after V lost 2 bases and J lost 5 bases.

This clonotype was counted at least ten times. The chain employs TRBV11-3 and TRBJ2-1, with a weak D call TRBD1 (5 bases). The CDR3 contains 14 residues. Germline CDR1 is SGHNT and CDR2 is YENEEA. V gave up 1 base and J gave up 6 bases, with 10 bases separating them. The chain's CDR3 is CASSLGGSRNEQFF. The CDR3 DNA sequence: TGTGCCAGCAGCTTAGGGGGCAGCCGCAATGAGCAGTTCTTC.

A few counts support this clonotype. The chain uses TRBV7-9 and TRBJ2-2; perhaps TRBD2 as D (5 bases). CDR1 and CDR2 (germline): SEHNR, FQNEAQ (reference sequence). The ends were cut back, 4 bases at V and 4 bases at J, with 13 bases in the middle. The CDR3 has 15 amino acids. In DNA form, the CDR3 reads TGTGCCAGCAGCTACCCCGGGATCGGCACCGGGGAGCTGTTTTTT. Protein sequence: CASSYPGIGTGELFF.

This chain uses TRBV5-8 with TRBJ2-1; 10 positions match TRBD1. CDR1 and CDR2 (germline): SGHTS, YDEGEE. The junction had 12 bases not matched to a gene; V was cut back by 4 bases and J by 8 bases. CDR3 length equals 16 residues. The DNA for the CDR3 is TGTGCCAGCAGCCCGGACAGGGGGTACCCTACGGATGAGCAGTTCTTC. This encodes CASSPDRGYPTDEQFF.

This clonotype showed up just once. V is TRBV5-1 and J is TRBJ1-5; 8 bases are a match to TRBD1. The CDR3 runs to 15 residues. CDR1 is SGHRS and CDR2 is YFSETQ in the germline V gene. V trimming: 2 bases; J trimming: 2 bases; junction bases outside the gene matches: 3. Written as DNA, the CDR3 is TGCGCCAGCAGCTTAGGACAGGGAGGCAATCAGCCCCAGCATTTT. Its protein product is CASSLGQGGNQPQHF.

This clonotype was seen ten or more times. V is TRBV6-2 or TRBV6-3 and J is TRBJ2-3, with TRBD2 matching 8 bases. This CDR3 is built from 14 residues. Trimming cost V 7 bases and J 6 bases; bases outside gene matches: 9. CDR1 and CDR2 from the germline V gene are MNHEY and SVGEGT. The CDR3 DNA is TGTGCCAGCATAAGCGGGAGAAGGTTGGATACGCAGTATTTT. Residues: CASISGRRLDTQYF.

CDR3 loop: CASSMGPRADTQYF. DNA of the CDR3: TGTGCCAGTAGTATGGGACCCCGGGCAGATACGCAGTATTTT. The chain recombines TRBV19 with TRBJ2-3; possibly TRBD1 or TRBD2 for D (5 bases each). Per germline, CDR1 LNHDA and CDR2 SQIVND (reference sequence). Trimming removed 3 bases at V and 4 bases at J, with 11 bases between. CDR3 length: 14 residues.

V is TRBV12-3 or TRBV12-4 and J is TRBJ1-1; D not certain. V dropped 5 bases and J dropped 0 bases, with 10 bases sitting between them. CDR3 length: 14 residues. CDR3 coding DNA: TGTGCCAGCAGTAGACGGCCCTTGAACACTGAAGCTTTCTTT. Protein: CASSRRPLNTEAFF.

This clonotype was seen repeatedly, ten times or more. The J gene is TRBJ2-7, the V gene TRBV18, with 7 bases that match TRBD2. This CDR3 spans 14 amino acids. Germline V gene data show CDR1 as KGHSH and CDR2 as LQKENI. V lost 3 bases and J lost 4; bases outside the gene matches: 6. In DNA form, the CDR3 reads TGTGCCAGCTCACCGCCTGGCGGGGGTTACGAGCAGTACTTC. Its protein product is CASSPPGGGYEQYF. The complete variable domain, with remaining parts taken from reference TRBV18 and TRBJ2-7, reads NAGVMQNPRHLVRRRGQEARLRCSPMKGHSHVYWYRQLPEEGLKFMVYLQKENIIDESGMPKERFSAEFPKEGPSILRIQQVVRGDSAAYFCASSPPGGGYEQYFGPGTRLTVT.